The entry below gives a single T cell receptor (beta chain) sequence along with its context. What it binds is unknown. Germline lookup yields CDR1 LNHNV and CDR2 YYDKDF (reference sequence). There are 17 residues in the CDR3. V lost 8 bases to trimming and J lost 5 bases, with 24 bases between them. The record originates from a study of beta chain features in type 1 diabetes. Study at large: The patients were much like the healthy donors in age, gender and cell yields. General observations from the study: Within each of all four CD4+ subsets, Type 1 diabetes patients had TCRB CDR3s that were moderately but significantly shorter.

Every isolated RNA sample was fully reverse transcribed, so sequencing captured expressed TCRB transcripts. The assay was immunoSEQ multiplex PCR, and TCRdb's table has in-frame clones only and misses some. The sample lists about 700,000 clones, under 15% occurring once. This TCR derives from a man aged 18 to 35 with type 1 diabetes. V usage is TRBV15 and J usage is TRBJ1-4, with D maybe TRBD1 (6 bases). The sequenced sample was naive CD4+ T cells from blood. This CDR3 is CATAGGSFLRENEKLFF. CDR3 coding DNA: TGTGCCACCGCTGGGGGCTCCTTCCTTAGGGAGAATGAAAAACTGTTTTTT.